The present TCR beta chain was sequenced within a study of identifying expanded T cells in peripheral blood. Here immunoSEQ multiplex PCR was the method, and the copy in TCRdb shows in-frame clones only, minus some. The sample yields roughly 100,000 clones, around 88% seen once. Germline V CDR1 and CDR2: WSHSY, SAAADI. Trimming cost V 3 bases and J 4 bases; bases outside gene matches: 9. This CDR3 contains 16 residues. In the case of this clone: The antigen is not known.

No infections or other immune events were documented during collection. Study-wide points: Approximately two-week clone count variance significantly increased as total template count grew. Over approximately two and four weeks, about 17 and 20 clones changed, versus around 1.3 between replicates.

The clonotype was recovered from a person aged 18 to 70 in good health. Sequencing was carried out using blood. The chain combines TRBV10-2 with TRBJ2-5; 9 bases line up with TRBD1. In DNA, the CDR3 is TGCGCCAGCAGTGACCCGACAGGGGGAGTGAGAGAGACCCAGTACTTC. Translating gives CASSDPTGGVRETQYF.